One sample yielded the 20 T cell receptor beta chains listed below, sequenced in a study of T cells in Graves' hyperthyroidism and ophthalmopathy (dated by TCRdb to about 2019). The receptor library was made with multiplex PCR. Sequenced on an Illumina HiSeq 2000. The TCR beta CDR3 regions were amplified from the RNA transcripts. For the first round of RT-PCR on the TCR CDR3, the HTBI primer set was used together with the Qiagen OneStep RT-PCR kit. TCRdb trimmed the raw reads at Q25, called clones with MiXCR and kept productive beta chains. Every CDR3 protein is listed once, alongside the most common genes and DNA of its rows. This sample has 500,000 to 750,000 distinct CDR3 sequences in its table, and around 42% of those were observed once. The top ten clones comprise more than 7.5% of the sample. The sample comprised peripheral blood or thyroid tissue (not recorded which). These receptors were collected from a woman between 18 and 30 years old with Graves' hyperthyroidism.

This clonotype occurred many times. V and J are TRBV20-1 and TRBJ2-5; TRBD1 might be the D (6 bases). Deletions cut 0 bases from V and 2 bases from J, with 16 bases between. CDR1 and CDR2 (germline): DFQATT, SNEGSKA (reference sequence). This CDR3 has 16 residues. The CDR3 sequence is CSARDFLDRGQETQYF. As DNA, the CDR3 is TGCAGTGCTAGAGATTTTTTGGACAGAGGTCAAGAGACCCAGTACTTC.

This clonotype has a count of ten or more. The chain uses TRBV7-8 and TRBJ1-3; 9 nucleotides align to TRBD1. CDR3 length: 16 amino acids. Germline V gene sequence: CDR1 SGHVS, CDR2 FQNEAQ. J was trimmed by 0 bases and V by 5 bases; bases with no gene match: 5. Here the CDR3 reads CASSVPTGGSGNTIYF. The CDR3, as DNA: TGTGCCAGCAGCGTACCGACAGGGGGCTCTGGAAACACCATATATTTT.

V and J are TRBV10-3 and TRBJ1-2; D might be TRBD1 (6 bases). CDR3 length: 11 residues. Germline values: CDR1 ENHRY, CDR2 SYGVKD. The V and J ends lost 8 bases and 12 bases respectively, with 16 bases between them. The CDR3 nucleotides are TGTGCCATCCAGGGGCCCTCTGGAAACACCTTC. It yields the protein CAIQGPSGNTF.

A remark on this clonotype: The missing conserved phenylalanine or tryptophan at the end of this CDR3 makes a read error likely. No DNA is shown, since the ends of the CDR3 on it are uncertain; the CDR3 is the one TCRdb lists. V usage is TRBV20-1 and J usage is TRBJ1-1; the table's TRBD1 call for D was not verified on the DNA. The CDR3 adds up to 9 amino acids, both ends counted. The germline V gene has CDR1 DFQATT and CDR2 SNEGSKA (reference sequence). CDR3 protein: CSATGTANY.

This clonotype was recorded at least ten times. The CDR3 nucleotides read TGTGCCAGCAGTTACGAAGGCACCTACGAGCAGTACTTC. Its protein is CASSYEGTYEQYF. V gene TRBV6-6 combines with J gene TRBJ2-7; D is ambiguous. Germline V lookup: CDR1 MNHNY, CDR2 SVGAGI (reference sequence). This CDR3 has 13 residues. V gave up 2 bases and J gave up 2 bases, with 7 bases separating them.

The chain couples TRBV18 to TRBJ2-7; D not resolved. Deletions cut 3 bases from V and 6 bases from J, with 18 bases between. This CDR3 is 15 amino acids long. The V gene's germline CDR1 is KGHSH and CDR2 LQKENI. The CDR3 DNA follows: TGTGCCAGCTCACCCCCAAATGGGGTTGAAGTCGAGCAGTACTTC. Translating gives CASSPPNGVEVEQYF.

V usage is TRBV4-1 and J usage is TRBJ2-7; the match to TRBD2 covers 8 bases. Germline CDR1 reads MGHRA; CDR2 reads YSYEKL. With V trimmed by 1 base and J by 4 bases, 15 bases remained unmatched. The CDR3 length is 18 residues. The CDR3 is CASSQALTSGRNYYEQYF. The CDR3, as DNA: TGCGCCAGCAGCCAAGCGCTCACGAGCGGGAGAAATTATTACGAGCAGTACTTC.

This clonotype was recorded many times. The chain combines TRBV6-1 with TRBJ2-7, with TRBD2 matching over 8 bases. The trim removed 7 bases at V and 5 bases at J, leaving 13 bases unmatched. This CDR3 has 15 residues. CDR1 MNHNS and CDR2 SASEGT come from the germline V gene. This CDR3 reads CASNKVAGKADEQYF. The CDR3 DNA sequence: TGTGCCAGCAATAAAGTAGCGGGGAAGGCGGACGAGCAGTACTTC.

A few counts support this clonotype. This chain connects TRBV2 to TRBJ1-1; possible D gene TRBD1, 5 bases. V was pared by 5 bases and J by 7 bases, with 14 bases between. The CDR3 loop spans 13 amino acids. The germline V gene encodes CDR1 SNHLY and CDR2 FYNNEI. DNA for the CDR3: TGTGCCAGCAGTCGGGACGGAACTAATGAAGCTTTCTTT. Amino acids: CASSRDGTNEAFF.

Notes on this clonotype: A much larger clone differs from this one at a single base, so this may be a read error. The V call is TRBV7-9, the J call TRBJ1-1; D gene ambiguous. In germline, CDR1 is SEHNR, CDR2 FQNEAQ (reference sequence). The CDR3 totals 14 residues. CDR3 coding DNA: TGTGTCAGCAGCTTAGCCAGCTGGGACACTGAAGCTTTCTTT. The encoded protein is CVSSLASWDTEAFF.

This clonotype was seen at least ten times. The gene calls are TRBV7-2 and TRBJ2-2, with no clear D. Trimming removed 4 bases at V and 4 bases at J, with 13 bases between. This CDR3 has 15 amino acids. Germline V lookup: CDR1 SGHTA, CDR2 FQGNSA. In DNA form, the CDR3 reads TGTGCCAGCAGCTCCTACTTAGGGTCCACCGGGGAGCTGTTTTTT. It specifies CASSSYLGSTGELFF.

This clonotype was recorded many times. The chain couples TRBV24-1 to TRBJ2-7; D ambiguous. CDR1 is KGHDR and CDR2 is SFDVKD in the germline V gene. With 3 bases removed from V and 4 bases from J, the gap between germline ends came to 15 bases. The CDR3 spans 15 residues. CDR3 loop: CATSDPSNRSYEQYF. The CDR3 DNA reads TGTGCCACCAGTGATCCCTCGAATCGCTCGTACGAGCAGTACTTC.

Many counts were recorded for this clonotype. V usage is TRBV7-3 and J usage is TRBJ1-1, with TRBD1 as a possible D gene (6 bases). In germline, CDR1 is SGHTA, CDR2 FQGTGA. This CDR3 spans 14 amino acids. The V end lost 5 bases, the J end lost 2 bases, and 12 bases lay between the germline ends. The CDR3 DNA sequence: TGTGCCAGCAGCGATCAGGGGACTAACACTGAAGCTTTCTTT. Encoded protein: CASSDQGTNTEAFF.

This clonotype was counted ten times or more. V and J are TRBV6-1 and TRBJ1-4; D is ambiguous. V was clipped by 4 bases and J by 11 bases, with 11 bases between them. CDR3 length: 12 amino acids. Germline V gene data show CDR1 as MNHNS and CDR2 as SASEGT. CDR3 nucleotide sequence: TGTGCCAGCAGTGGGAGTGGAGGGAAACTGTTTTTT. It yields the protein CASSGSGGKLFF.

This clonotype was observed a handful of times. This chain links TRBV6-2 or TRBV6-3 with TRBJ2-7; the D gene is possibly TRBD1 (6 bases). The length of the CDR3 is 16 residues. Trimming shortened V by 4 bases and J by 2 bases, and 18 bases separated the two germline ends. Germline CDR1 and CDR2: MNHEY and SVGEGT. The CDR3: CASSLTADRVTYEQYF. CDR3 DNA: TGTGCCAGCAGTTTAACCGCGGACAGAGTCACCTACGAGCAGTACTTC.

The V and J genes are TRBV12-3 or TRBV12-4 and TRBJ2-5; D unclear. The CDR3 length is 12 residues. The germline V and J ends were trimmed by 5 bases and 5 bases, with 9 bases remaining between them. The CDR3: CASSLNGETQYF. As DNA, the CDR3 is TGTGCCAGCAGTCTCAACGGGGAGACCCAGTACTTC.

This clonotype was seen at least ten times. The CDR3, as DNA: TGTGCCACCAGTGATCCGGCGGCCCCCAAGGGGGAGACCCAGTACTTC. It is translated as CATSDPAAPKGETQYF. The chain carries TRBV24-1 and TRBJ2-5, with TRBD1 as a possible D gene (5 bases). From germline, CDR1 is KGHDR and CDR2 SFDVKD. The CDR3 runs to 16 residues. Trimming took off 3 bases at V and 5 bases at J, with 18 bases between the two ends.

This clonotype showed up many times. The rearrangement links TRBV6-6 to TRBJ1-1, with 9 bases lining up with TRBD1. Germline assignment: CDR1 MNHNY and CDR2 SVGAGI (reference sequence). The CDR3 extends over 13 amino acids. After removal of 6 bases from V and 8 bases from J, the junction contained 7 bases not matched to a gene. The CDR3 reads CASSPQGAWEAFF. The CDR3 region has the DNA TGTGCCAGCAGCCCACAGGGGGCCTGGGAAGCTTTCTTT.

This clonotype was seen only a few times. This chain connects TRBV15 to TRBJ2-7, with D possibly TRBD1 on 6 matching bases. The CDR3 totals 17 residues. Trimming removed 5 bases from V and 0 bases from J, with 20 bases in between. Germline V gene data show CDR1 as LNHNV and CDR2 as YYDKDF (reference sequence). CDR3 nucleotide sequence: TGTGCCACCAGCGAGCGTACGGGACACTTTAGCTCCTACGAGCAGTACTTC. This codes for CATSERTGHFSSYEQYF. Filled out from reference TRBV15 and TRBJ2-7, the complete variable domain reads DAMVIQNPRYQVTQFGKPVTLSCSQTLNHNVMYWYQQKSSQAPKLLFHYYDKDFNNEADTPDNFQSRRPNTSFCFLDIRSPGLGDTAMYLCATSERTGHFSSYEQYFGPGTRLTVT.

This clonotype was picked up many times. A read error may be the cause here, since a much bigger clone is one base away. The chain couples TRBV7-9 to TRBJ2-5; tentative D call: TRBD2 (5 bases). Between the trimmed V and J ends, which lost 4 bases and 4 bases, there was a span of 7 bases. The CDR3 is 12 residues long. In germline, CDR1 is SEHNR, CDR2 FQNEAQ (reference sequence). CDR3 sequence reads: CASSSEGETQYF. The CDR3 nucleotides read TGTGCCAGCAGCTCAGAGGGAGAGACCCAGTACTTC.